This T cell receptor beta chain was captured in a study of blood T cell repertoires in COVID-19. In the original workflow: Reference gene primers were amplified, and this amplification served to estimate nucleated cell counts. The assay was immunoSEQ multiplex PCR, and TCRdb's table has in-frame clones only and misses some. D and trimming were read from the DNA, whereas the V and J calls and clone size are those reported in that table. This sample carries under 150,000 clones, 85% of them seen once, and the ten largest clones take about 13%. V was trimmed by 2 bases and J by 9 bases, leaving 8 bases between them. The CDR3 is 12 residues long. Germline V CDR1 and CDR2: SEHNR, FQNEAQ (reference sequence).

The sample taken for sequencing was peripheral blood. The V and J genes are TRBV7-9 and TRBJ2-1, with D perhaps matching TRBD2 (5 bases). The receptor was derived from a human donor in a cohort sampled during active COVID-19. In DNA, the CDR3 is TGTGCCAGCAGCTTAATCGGGGTTGAGCAGTTCTTC. This codes for CASSLIGVEQFF.